These T cell receptor beta chains were read from a single sample in a study of T cells after yellow fever vaccination. TCRdb ran MiXCR on the 5' RACE reads and lists one entry per CDR3 protein. The sample has 400,000 to 650,000 distinct CDR3 sequences; about a fifth are singletons. This specimen consisted of PBMCs, obtained 21 days after the first yellow fever vaccination. The source of these receptors is a man between 18 and 29 years old who received the YFV17D yellow fever vaccine. The CDR3 runs from the conserved cysteine through the conserved F or W. Each record gives: D gene, J gene, CDR3 length, V gene, clone size, CDR3 protein, CDR3 DNA. D genes are given only for firm matches. Clone size is given for some rows only: seen once, a few or many times, or a class if the clone is expanded.

>.|TRBJ1-5|13|TRBV28|.
CASTRAPDQPQHF
TGTGCCAGCACCCGGGCCCCCGACCAGCCCCAGCATTTT
>.|TRBJ2-5|16|TRBV4-2|few
CASSQAGNRNQETQYF
TGTGCCAGCAGCCAAGCTGGGAACAGGAACCAAGAGACCCAGTACTTC
>.|TRBJ2-7|12|TRBV29-1|.
CSVAGPIGEQYF
TGCAGCGTCGCCGGGCCCATTGGGGAGCAGTACTTC
>TRBD1|TRBJ2-3|17|TRBV7-2|.
CASSLGRQGAGTDTQYF
TGTGCCAGCAGCTTAGGACGGCAGGGGGCAGGCACAGATACGCAGTATTTT
>TRBD2|TRBJ2-1|17|TRBV20-1|few
CSAHPVAGGRSYNEQFF
TGCAGTGCCCACCCGGTAGCGGGGGGGCGCTCCTACAATGAGCAGTTCTTC
>TRBD2|TRBJ2-7|14|TRBV3-1|.
CASSPTRGMREQYF
TGTGCCAGCAGTCCCACGCGGGGGATGCGCGAGCAGTACTTC
>TRBD2|TRBJ2-7|14|TRBV12-3/TRBV12-4|.
CASTGLAVSYEQYF
TGTGCCAGCACCGGACTAGCGGTCTCCTACGAGCAGTACTTC
>.|TRBJ2-3|13|TRBV4-2|.
CASSPERLDTQYF
TGTGCCAGCAGCCCCGAGCGCCTAGATACGCAGTATTTT
>.|TRBJ1-6|16|TRBV4-1|.
CASSQDHQAYNSPLHF
TGCGCCAGCAGCCAAGATCATCAAGCTTATAATTCACCCCTCCACTTT
>.|TRBJ2-2|13|TRBV9|.
CASSVEGVGELFF
TGTGCCAGCAGCGTAGAAGGTGTCGGGGAGCTGTTTTTT
>TRBD1|TRBJ2-2|15|TRBV4-1|.
CASSQTTGNAGELFF
TGCGCCAGCAGCCAAACGACAGGGAATGCCGGGGAGCTGTTTTTT
>TRBD2|TRBJ2-3|15|TRBV5-1|few
CASRLSGGATDTQYF
TGCGCCAGCAGGTTGAGCGGGGGGGCAACAGATACGCAGTATTTT
>.|TRBJ2-3|12|TRBV5-4|.
CASSLAPYTQYF
TGTGCCAGCAGCTTGGCCCCTTATACGCAGTATTTT
>TRBD2|TRBJ2-3|17|TRBV7-9|.
CASSWLAGARITDTQYF
TGTGCCAGCAGCTGGCTAGCGGGGGCCCGTATCACAGATACGCAGTATTTT
>.|TRBJ2-1|15|TRBV5-1|few
CASSPPATGGNEQFF
TGCGCCAGCAGCCCGCCCGCGACAGGCGGCAATGAGCAGTTCTTC
>.|TRBJ1-2|14|TRBV5-4|.
CASSLYRVGDGYTF
TGTGCCAGCAGCTTGTACAGGGTAGGGGATGGCTACACCTTC
>.|TRBJ2-2|15|TRBV5-1|.
CASSPPPGNTGELFF
TGCGCCAGCAGCCCGCCGCCGGGGAACACCGGGGAGCTGTTTTTT
>.|TRBJ2-1|15|TRBV12-5|once
CASDPTDMENNEQFF
TGTGCTAGTGACCCCACGGACATGGAAAACAATGAGCAGTTCTTC
>.|TRBJ2-3|14|TRBV4-3|.
CASSSRANTDTQYF
TGCGCCAGCAGCTCACGAGCGAACACAGATACGCAGTATTTT
>.|TRBJ2-3|15|TRBV30|.
CAWIPVGGTTDTQYF
TGTGCCTGGATACCGGTTGGCGGGACCACAGATACGCAGTATTTT
>.|TRBJ1-5|14|TRBV2|few
CASSRGRENQPQHF
TGTGCCAGCAGTAGAGGCAGGGAAAATCAGCCCCAGCATTTT
>TRBD2|TRBJ2-3|16|TRBV20-1|few
CSAREGSGGIWDTQYF
TGCAGTGCTAGAGAGGGTAGCGGGGGGATTTGGGATACGCAGTATTTT
>.|TRBJ1-1|14|TRBV7-2|few
CASSIRQNRGEAFF
TGTGCCAGCAGCATAAGACAGAACCGAGGGGAAGCTTTCTTT
>.|TRBJ2-3|17|TRBV5-8|many
CASSLAPGHWMSDTQYF
TGTGCCAGCAGCTTGGCCCCGGGACATTGGATGTCCGATACGCAGTATTTT
>TRBD2|TRBJ2-3|14|TRBV18|few
CASSPRTRTDTQYF
TGTGCCAGCTCACCCCGGACTAGGACAGATACGCAGTATTTT
>TRBD1|TRBJ1-1|15|TRBV12-3/TRBV12-4|few
CASSLPDRGRERAFF
TGTGCCAGCAGTTTACCTGACAGGGGTCGCGAAAGAGCTTTCTTT
>TRBD1|TRBJ1-1|16|TRBV4-3|.
CASSQDGQGAGTEAFF
TGCGCCAGCAGCCAAGATGGACAGGGGGCAGGCACTGAAGCTTTCTTT
>.|TRBJ1-1|14|TRBV7-9|.
CASSLDTGPQEAFF
TGTGCCAGCAGCTTGGACACTGGGCCTCAGGAAGCTTTCTTT
>.|TRBJ2-7|15|TRBV23-1|.
CASSQRDNRPYEQYF
TGCGCCAGCAGTCAACGGGACAATCGTCCTTACGAGCAGTACTTC
>.|TRBJ2-6|16|TRBV20-1|few
CSARQSGRSGANVLTF
TGCAGTGCTAGACAATCCGGACGCTCTGGGGCCAACGTCCTGACTTTC
>.|TRBJ1-5|13|TRBV6-1|.
CASSEVPNQPQHF
TGTGCCAGCAGTGAAGTTCCTAATCAGCCCCAGCATTTT
>.|TRBJ1-2|15|TRBV3-1|.
CASSLGTTGRYGYTF
TGTGCCAGCAGCCTAGGGACGACAGGCCGCTATGGCTACACCTTC
>.|TRBJ2-5|15|TRBV4-3|.
CASSQDVTRQETQYF
TGCGCCAGCAGCCAAGACGTTACTCGGCAAGAGACCCAGTACTTC
>.|TRBJ2-1|14|TRBV7-3|few
CASSPPGSSNEQFF
TGTGCCAGCAGTCCCCCGGGGTCCAGCAATGAGCAGTTCTTC
>.|TRBJ2-1|11|TRBV25-1|few
CASSDNNEQFF
TGTGCCAGCAGTGATAACAATGAGCAGTTCTTC
>.|TRBJ1-1|14|TRBV5-1|.
CASSLEGDRLEAFF
TGCGCCAGCAGCTTGGAGGGTGACAGACTTGAAGCTTTCTTT
>TRBD2|TRBJ2-1|16|TRBV28|.
CASSLLIGGGYNEQFF
TGTGCCAGCAGTTTACTAATAGGCGGGGGATACAATGAGCAGTTCTTC
>.|TRBJ2-4|13|TRBV7-2|.
CASSLDRQNIQYF
TGTGCCAGCAGCTTAGACCGACAGAACATTCAGTACTTC
>.|TRBJ1-2|17|TRBV10-3|.
CAISESVVAAGRGGYTF
TGTGCCATCAGTGAGTCAGTCGTTGCAGCGGGCAGGGGCGGCTACACCTTC
>.|TRBJ1-1|12|TRBV14|.
CASSQVSYEAFF
TGTGCCAGCAGCCAAGTGTCGTATGAAGCTTTCTTT
>.|TRBJ2-1|13|TRBV9|many
CASSVAGYNEQFF
TGTGCCAGCAGCGTAGCCGGATACAATGAGCAGTTCTTC